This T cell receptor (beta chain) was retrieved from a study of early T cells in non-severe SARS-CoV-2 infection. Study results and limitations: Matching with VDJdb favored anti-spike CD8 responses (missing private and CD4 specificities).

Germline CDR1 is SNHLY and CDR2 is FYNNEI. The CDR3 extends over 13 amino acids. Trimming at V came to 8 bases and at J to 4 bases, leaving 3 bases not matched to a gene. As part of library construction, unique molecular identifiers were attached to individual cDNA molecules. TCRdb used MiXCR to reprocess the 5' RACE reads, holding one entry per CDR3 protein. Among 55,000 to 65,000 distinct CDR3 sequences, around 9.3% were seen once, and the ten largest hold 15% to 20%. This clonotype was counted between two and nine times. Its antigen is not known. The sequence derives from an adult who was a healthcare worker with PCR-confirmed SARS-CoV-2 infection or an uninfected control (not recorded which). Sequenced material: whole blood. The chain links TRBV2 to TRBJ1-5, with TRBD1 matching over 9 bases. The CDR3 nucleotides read TGTGCCAGCCGGGGACAGGGTAATCAGCCCCAGCATTTT. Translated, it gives CASRGQGNQPQHF.